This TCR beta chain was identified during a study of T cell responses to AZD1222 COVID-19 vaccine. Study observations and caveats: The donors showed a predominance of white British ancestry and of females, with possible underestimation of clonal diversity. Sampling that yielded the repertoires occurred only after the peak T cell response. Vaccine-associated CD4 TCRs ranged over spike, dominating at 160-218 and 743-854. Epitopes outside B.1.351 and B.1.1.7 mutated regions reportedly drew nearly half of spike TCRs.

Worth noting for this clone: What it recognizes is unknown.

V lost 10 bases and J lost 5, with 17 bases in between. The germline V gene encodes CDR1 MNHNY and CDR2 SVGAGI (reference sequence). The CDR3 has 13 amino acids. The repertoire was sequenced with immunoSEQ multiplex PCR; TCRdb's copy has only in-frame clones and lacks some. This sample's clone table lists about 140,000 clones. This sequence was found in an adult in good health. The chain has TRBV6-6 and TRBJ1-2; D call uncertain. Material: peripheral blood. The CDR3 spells CATSGAEGYGYTF. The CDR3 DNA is TGTGCCACCAGCGGTGCAGAGGGTTATGGCTACACCTTC.